This TCR beta chain was identified during a study of regulatory T cells in long-lasting Graves disease. Study details: Positive TSH receptor antibodies alongside over 5 years of antithyroid drugs were what marked Graves' disease as persistent. Findings and limits, study-wide: Favored usage of TRBV28, TRBJ1-2 and TRBJ2-5 was recorded in persistent disease. TCR diversity was lower in persistent than newly diagnosed Graves' disease.

Arm-PCR with iRepertoire HTBI primers amplified the CDR3 regions for these TCR beta libraries. Original analysis: About 60 TRBV and approximately 13 TRBJ segments were identified across samples. Via MiXCR, TCRdb re-called the multiplex PCR reads, giving one row per CDR3 protein. TCRdb, not the original authors, processed these V and J calls. The sample has around 460,000 distinct CDR3 sequences, less than 25% seen once. Time point reported: persistent/refractory GD, antithyroid drugs over 5 years with positive TRAb. There was RNA extracted from PBMCs, and the TCR library was made from it. The V gene lost 2 bases and the J gene lost 7 bases, with 8 bases spanning the gap. The CDR3 has 13 amino acids. Germline V gene sequence: CDR1 SGHTA, CDR2 FQGNSA. Worth noting for this clonotype: As yet, its antigen is unknown. A read error may explain this, as a much larger clone is one base away. Likely a read error: the CDR3 ends without its conserved phenylalanine or tryptophan.

The source of this sequence is a female donor with Graves disease. This specimen consisted of peripheral blood mononuclear cells (PBMCs), obtained when the disease was refractory, from a patient treated with antithyroid drugs. This chain links TRBV7-2 with TRBJ2-2; D not certain. The CDR3, as DNA: TGTGCCAGCAGCTTAAATCTTCTCGGGGAGCTGTTTTCT. It is translated as CASSLNLLGELFS.